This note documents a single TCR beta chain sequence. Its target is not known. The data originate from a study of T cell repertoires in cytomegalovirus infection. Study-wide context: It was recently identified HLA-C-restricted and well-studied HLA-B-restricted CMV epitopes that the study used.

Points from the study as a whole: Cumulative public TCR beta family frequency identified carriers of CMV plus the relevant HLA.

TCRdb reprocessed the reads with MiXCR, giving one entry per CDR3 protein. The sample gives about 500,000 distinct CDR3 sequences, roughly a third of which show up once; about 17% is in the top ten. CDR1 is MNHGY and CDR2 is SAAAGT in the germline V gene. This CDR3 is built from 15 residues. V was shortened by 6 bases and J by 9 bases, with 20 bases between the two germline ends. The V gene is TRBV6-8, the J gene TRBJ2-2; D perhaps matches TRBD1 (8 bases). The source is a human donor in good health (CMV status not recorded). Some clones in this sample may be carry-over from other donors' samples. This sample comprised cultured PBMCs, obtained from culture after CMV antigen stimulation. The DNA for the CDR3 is TGTGCCAGCAGCCAGGGAGGGACAGGATCCCGGGAGCTGTTTTTT. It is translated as CASSQGGTGSRELFF.